The sequence of this T cell receptor beta chain was determined in a study of brain metastases from non-small cell lung cancer. Trimming pared 3 bases from V and 0 bases from J, leaving 14 bases between. The CDR3 has 17 amino acids. CDR1 is SGHVS and CDR2 is FNYEAQ in the germline V gene. Remarks on this clone: Its antigen remains unknown.

Some clones are missing from TCRdb's copy, which holds only in-frame ones; the method was immunoSEQ multiplex PCR. The sample comprises roughly 2,200 clones, over 80% of which are singletons, and approximately 9.8% rests with the top ten. Study results and caveats: TCR repertoires overlapped largely between brain metastases and matched primaries. Expanded T-cell clones appeared in approximately 67% of brain metastases over primaries.

The chain is built from TRBV7-6 and TRBJ2-2; D perhaps matches TRBD2 (7 bases). This TCR was recovered from a donor older than 35 with non-small cell lung cancer. The sequencing input was primary lung tumor tissue. The chain's CDR3 is CASSFGAGASNTGELFF. Here the CDR3 DNA reads TGTGCCAGCAGCTTTGGGGCGGGGGCTTCGAACACCGGGGAGCTGTTTTTT.